This T cell receptor (beta chain) was recorded in a study of cytomegalovirus exposure and HLA in healthy donors. PCR employed 60 Vbeta and 13 Jbeta primers. Only in-frame clones appear in the TCRdb table, and some are missing; sequencing was by immunoSEQ multiplex PCR. The profile shows more than 85,000 clones, around 75% of them singletons. As concerns this clone: Its antigen is currently unknown.

Germline V lookup: CDR1 SGHTA, CDR2 FQGNSA. This CDR3 contains 13 residues. V was cut by 6 bases and J by 4 bases, with 12 bases left in between. General study findings and limits: Researchers reported in a later analysis that a missense DCLRE1C variant was tied to TCR beta V- and J-gene trimming.

The sequence came from a man between 35 and 55 years old in good health and CMV-seronegative. The sample comprised PBMCs. The chain combines TRBV7-2 with TRBJ1-1; D is ambiguous. DNA for the CDR3: TGTGCCAGCAGACAAGCGGGTCCCACTGAAGCTTTCTTT. It is translated as CASRQAGPTEAFF.